Sequencing of this T cell receptor beta chain was carried out in a study of Graves' ophthalmopathy and Graves' hyperthyroidism. TCR beta CDR3 amplification used RNA transcripts. Scientists carried out first-round RT-PCR using HTBI primers and then a second-round multiplex PCR. TCRdb re-called the multiplex PCR reads with MiXCR, one entry per CDR3 protein. In the table there are some 750,000 distinct CDR3 sequences, approximately 40% of which are singletons. This clonotype came up a few times. This CDR3 spans 11 amino acids. V shed 6 bases and J shed 7 bases, with 7 bases lying between them. From germline, CDR1 is SNHLY and CDR2 FYNNEI.

This TCR was sampled from an adult man with Graves' ophthalmopathy. Specimen: peripheral blood. The chain is built from TRBV2 and TRBJ1-5, with D uncertain. The CDR3 reads CASSNGQPQHF. In DNA, the CDR3 is TGTGCCAGCAGCAACGGGCAGCCCCAGCATTTT.